This T cell receptor (beta chain) was retrieved from a study of vaccination effects on CD4 cells after COVID-19. The study's findings and limits: Late after vaccination, infection- and vaccine-induced clones showed marked clonal contraction.

Points on this clone: The antigen is unknown.

The method was immunoSEQ multiplex PCR; TCRdb's version includes in-frame clones alone and lacks a portion of them. This table has 60,000 to 90,000 clones, approximately 80% appearing once. Sequencing was preceded by expansion of antigen-specific CD4+ T cells with viral peptide pools in the ViraFEST assay. Isolating CD4+ T cells followed 9 to 11 days of culture. Vaccine administered to participants consisted of two doses of either BNT162b2 or mRNA-1273. On day 3 and again on day 7, half the medium was replaced with IL-2 medium. Germline-derived CDR1 and CDR2 are SGHDN and FVKESK. V gave up 3 bases and J gave up 8 bases, with 10 bases separating them. The CDR3 is 13 amino acids.

The receptor comes from a human donor who received a COVID-19 vaccine. Here the sequenced sample was CD4+ T cells from PBMCs cultured with HCoV-229E spike peptides, taken after COVID-19 vaccination. V and J are TRBV14 and TRBJ2-2; D might be TRBD1 (6 bases). The CDR3 spells CASSQATGGELFF. The CDR3 DNA reads as TGTGCCAGCAGCCAGGCTACAGGGGGGGAGCTGTTTTTT.